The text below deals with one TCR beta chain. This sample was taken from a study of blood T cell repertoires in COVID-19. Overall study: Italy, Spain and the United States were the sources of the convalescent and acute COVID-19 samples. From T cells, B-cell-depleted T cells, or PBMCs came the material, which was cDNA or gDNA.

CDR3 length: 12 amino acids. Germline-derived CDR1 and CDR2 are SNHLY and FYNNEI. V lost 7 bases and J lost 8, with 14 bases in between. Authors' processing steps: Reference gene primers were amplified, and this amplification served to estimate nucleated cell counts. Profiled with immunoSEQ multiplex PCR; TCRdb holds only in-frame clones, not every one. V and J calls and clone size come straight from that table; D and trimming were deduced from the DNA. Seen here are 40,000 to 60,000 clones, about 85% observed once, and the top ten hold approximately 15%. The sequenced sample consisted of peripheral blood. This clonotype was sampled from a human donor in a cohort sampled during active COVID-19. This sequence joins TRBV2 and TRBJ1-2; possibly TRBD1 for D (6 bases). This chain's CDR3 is CASTQGAWGYTF. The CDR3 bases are TGTGCCAGCACACAGGGTGCCTGGGGCTACACCTTC.